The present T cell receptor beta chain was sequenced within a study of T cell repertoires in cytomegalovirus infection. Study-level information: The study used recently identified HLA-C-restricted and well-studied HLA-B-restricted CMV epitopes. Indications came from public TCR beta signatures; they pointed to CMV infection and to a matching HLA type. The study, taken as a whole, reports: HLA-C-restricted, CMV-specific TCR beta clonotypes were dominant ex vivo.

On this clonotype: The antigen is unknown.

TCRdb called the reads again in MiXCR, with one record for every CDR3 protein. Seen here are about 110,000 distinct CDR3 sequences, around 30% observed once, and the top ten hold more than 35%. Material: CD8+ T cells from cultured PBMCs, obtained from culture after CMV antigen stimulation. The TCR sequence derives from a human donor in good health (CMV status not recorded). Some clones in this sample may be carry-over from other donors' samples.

CDR3 in DNA: TGTGCCAGCAGTCCCGGGACTTCTTATTTCAGCGGGGAGCTGTTTTTT. The encoded protein is CASSPGTSYFSGELFF. The chain employs TRBV6-2 or TRBV6-3 and TRBJ2-2, with a possible D match to TRBD2 (6 bases). The germline CDR1 and CDR2 sequences are MNHEY and SVGEGT. The CDR3 totals 16 residues. Trimming removed 5 bases at V and 7 bases at J, with 20 bases between.